The 8 T cell receptor beta chains presented below share a single source sample, sequenced in a study of immune heterogeneity within non-small cell lung tumors. Multiplex PCR employing 32 V and 13 J primers generated amplicons of the TCR beta CDR3. TCRdb called the multiplex PCR reads again in MiXCR, with one record for every CDR3 protein. The sample carries a few thousand distinct CDR3 sequences, roughly a quarter recorded once. Template material for each sample was approximately 0.65 ug of bulk tumor genomic DNA. Biopsy collection occurred during surgery, with several far-apart biopsies per primary tumor. Patients with untreated, newly diagnosed non-small cell lung cancer underwent curative surgery. The sequenced sample was lung tumor tissue. The source of these receptors is a man between 60 and 75 years old with non-small cell lung cancer.

This clonotype is labeled large. The rearrangement links TRBV20-1 to TRBJ2-3; D perhaps matches TRBD1 (6 bases). The V and J ends lost 5 bases and 0 bases respectively, with 12 bases between them. CDR3 length equals 14 residues. Germline loops: CDR1 DFQATT, CDR2 SNEGSKA (reference sequence). In nucleotides, the CDR3 is TGCAGTGCTCCCCCCGGACAGAGCACAGATACGCAGTATTTT. It specifies CSAPPGQSTDTQYF.

As for this clonotype: This could be a read error, since a much larger clone is one nucleotide away. The chain links TRBV9 to TRBJ2-2; D possibly corresponds to TRBD1 (7 bases). The CDR3 is 17 amino acids. V was clipped by 0 bases and J by 7 bases, with 19 bases between them. CDR1 is SGDLS, CDR2 YYNGEE, per germline. CDR3 in DNA: TGTGCCAGCAGCGTAGCGGGGGCAGGGGGAGACAGCGGGGAGCTGTTTTTT. Encoded protein: CASSVAGAGGDSGELFF. The variable domain in full, with the rest retrieved from reference TRBV9 and TRBJ2-2, is DSGVTQTPKHLITATGQRVTLRCSPRSGDLSVYWYQQSLDQGLQFLIQYYNGEERAKGNILERFSAQQFPDLHSELNLSSLELGDSALYFCASSVAGAGGDSGELFFGEGSRLTVL.

With respect to this clonotype: This may arise from a read error, as a much more abundant clone is one base away. The chain combines TRBV28 with TRBJ1-6; D remains ambiguous. This CDR3 comprises 15 residues. Germline-derived CDR1 and CDR2 are MDHEN and SYDVKM. DNA for the CDR3: TGTGCCGGCAGTTCTCCGGAGTTCTATAATTCACCCCTCCACTTT. The encoded protein is CAGSSPEFYNSPLHF.

Judged by abundance, this clonotype is medium-sized. The V gene is TRBV30, the J gene TRBJ1-5; tentative D call: TRBD1 (6 bases). Trimming shortened V by 3 bases and J by 4 bases, and 13 bases separated the two germline ends. The CDR3 runs to 14 residues. CDR1 is GTSNPN, CDR2 SVGIG, per germline (reference sequence). This CDR3 is CAWSQTGGNQPQHF. The CDR3, as DNA: TGTGCCTGGAGCCAGACAGGCGGGAATCAGCCCCAGCATTTT.

By its share, this clonotype is medium-sized. The chain links TRBV5-1 to TRBJ2-7; unclear D gene. The CDR3 has 16 residues. Germline values: CDR1 SGHRS, CDR2 YFSETQ. Deletions cut 0 bases from V and 2 bases from J, with 15 bases between. The CDR3 is CASSLGTYDRAYEQYF. The CDR3 nucleotides read TGCGCCAGCAGCTTGGGGACCTACGATAGGGCCTACGAGCAGTACTTC. Full variable domain (missing parts from reference TRBV5-1 and TRBJ2-7): KAGVTQTPRYLIKTRGQQVTLSCSPISGHRSVSWYQQTPGQGLQFLFEYFSETQRNKGNFPGRFSGRQFSNSRSEMNVSTLELGDSALYLCASSLGTYDRAYEQYFGPGTRLTVT.

This clonotype is labeled as medium-sized (0.01 to 0.1%). The genes are TRBV12-5 and TRBJ2-1; TRBD2 might be the D (5 bases). The CDR3 extends over 13 amino acids. Trimming cost V 7 bases and J 7 bases, with 14 bases left between them. Germline CDR1 is LGHNT and CDR2 is FRNRAP. CDR3 sequence (DNA): TGTGCTAGTGCCCGATCCACGGGGAATGAGCAGTTCTTC. It is translated as CASARSTGNEQFF. The variable domain in full, completed from reference TRBV12-5 and TRBJ2-1, reads DARVTQTPRHKVTEMGQEVTMRCQPILGHNTVFWYRQTMMQGLELLAYFRNRAPLDDSGMPKDRFSAEMPDATLATLKIQPSEPRDSAVYFCASARSTGNEQFFGPGTRLTVL.

Regarding this clonotype: This could be a read error, since a much larger clone is one nucleotide away. The chain is built from TRBV5-1 and TRBJ1-1; no firm D call. The germline CDR1 and CDR2 sequences are SGHRS and YFSETQ. CDR3 length: 13 amino acids. The CDR3 sequence: CASSLRANTESFF. The CDR3 nucleotides read TGCGCCAGCAGCCTCCGGGCAAACACTGAATCTTTCTTT.

The rearrangement joins TRBV6-9 to TRBJ2-3; D is possibly TRBD1 (6 bases). CDR3 size: 14 residues. Trimming left V 7 bases short and J 5 bases short, with 16 bases between. CDR1 is MNHGY, CDR2 SVAAGI, per germline. CDR3 loop: CASIEGTYKDTQYF. Written as DNA, the CDR3 is TGTGCCAGCATTGAAGGGACATACAAAGATACGCAGTATTTT.